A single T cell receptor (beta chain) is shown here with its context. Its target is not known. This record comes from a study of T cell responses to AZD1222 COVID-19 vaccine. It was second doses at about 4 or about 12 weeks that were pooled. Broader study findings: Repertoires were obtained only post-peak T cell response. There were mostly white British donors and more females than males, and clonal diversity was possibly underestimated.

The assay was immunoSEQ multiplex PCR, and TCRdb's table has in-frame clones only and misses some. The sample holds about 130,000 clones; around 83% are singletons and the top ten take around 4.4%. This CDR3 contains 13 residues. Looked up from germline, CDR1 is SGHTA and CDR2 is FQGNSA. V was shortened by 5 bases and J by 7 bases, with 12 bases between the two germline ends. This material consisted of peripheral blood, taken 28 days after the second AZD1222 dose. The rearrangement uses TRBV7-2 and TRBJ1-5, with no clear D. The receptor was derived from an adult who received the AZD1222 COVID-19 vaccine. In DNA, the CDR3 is TGTGCCAGCAGCCAAGACGGGGAACAGCCCCAGCATTTT. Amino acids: CASSQDGEQPQHF.